The source of this T cell receptor (beta chain) is a study of cytomegalovirus exposure and HLA in healthy donors. Overall study results and limits: An analysis that came later showed most CMV-associated TCR beta chains appearing HLA-restricted.

Comment on this clone: Its antigen remains unknown.

The PCR employed 60 Vbeta primers together with 13 Jbeta primers. Clones were sequenced by immunoSEQ multiplex PCR, and TCRdb holds only the in-frame ones, with some missing. The sample yields roughly 120,000 clones, 70% to 75% seen once. The CDR3 consists of 15 residues. V lost 1 base and J lost 1, with 10 bases in between. Germline-derived CDR1 and CDR2 are MGHRA and YSYEKL. The chain couples TRBV4-1 to TRBJ1-1, with D tentatively TRBD1 (6 bases). This TCR was sampled from a woman between 18 and 29 years old in good health and CMV-seronegative. The sample taken for sequencing was PBMCs. The CDR3 nucleotides are TGCGCCAGCAGCCAAGGAAGAGGGGGGAACACTGAAGCTTTCTTT. It specifies CASSQGRGGNTEAFF.